This is a list of T cell receptor beta chains from one sample in a study of T-cell reconstitution after alpha-beta-depleted transplantation in children. TCRdb used MiXCR to reprocess the PCR reads, holding one entry per CDR3 protein. The profile shows more than 200,000 distinct CDR3 sequences, roughly a quarter of them singletons. The material was PBMCs, mostly from graft donor cells, obtained 360 days after TCRalphabeta/CD19-depleted stem cell transplant. These receptors were taken from a female patient between 2 and 15 years old who had a stem cell transplant for congenital amegakaryocytic thrombocytopenia, so the T cells may come from the graft donor. Each CDR3 is given with its conserved first and last residue. Each record gives: D gene, clone size, J gene, V gene, CDR3 protein, CDR3 DNA. The D gene is left open where the match is weak. Size tells how often a clone was seen (once, few, many) or the class of an expanded clone, and some rows leave it out.

D gene: -; clone size: -; J gene: TRBJ2-2; V gene: TRBV4-1; CDR3 protein: CASLGENTGELFF; CDR3 DNA: TGCGCCAGCCTCGGGGAGAACACCGGGGAGCTGTTTTTT
D gene: -; clone size: many; J gene: TRBJ2-4; V gene: TRBV29-1; CDR3 protein: CSVETGAKNIQYF; CDR3 DNA: TGCAGCGTTGAAACGGGAGCCAAAAACATTCAGTACTTC
D gene: -; clone size: few; J gene: TRBJ1-5; V gene: TRBV12-3/TRBV12-4; CDR3 protein: CASSFRSTPQHF; CDR3 DNA: TGTGCCAGCAGTTTCCGGTCGACGCCCCAGCATTTT
D gene: TRBD2; clone size: -; J gene: TRBJ2-3; V gene: TRBV5-1; CDR3 protein: CASSLLEAGGPGTDTQYF; CDR3 DNA: TGCGCCAGCAGCCTTCTGGAGGCGGGGGGGCCGGGTACAGATACGCAGTATTTT
D gene: -; clone size: many; J gene: TRBJ1-3; V gene: TRBV28; CDR3 protein: CASTWGFSGNTIYF; CDR3 DNA: TGTGCCAGCACCTGGGGATTCAGCGGAAACACCATATATTTT
D gene: TRBD1; clone size: many; J gene: TRBJ1-5; V gene: TRBV28; CDR3 protein: CASSLWTGGVPSYQPQHF; CDR3 DNA: TGTGCCAGCAGTCTATGGACAGGGGGTGTCCCTAGTTATCAGCCCCAGCATTTT
D gene: -; clone size: -; J gene: TRBJ1-6; V gene: TRBV4-3; CDR3 protein: CASSQDAPGASPLHF; CDR3 DNA: TGCGCCAGCAGCCAAGATGCGCCAGGGGCTTCACCCCTCCACTTT
D gene: -; clone size: many; J gene: TRBJ2-7; V gene: TRBV20-1; CDR3 protein: CSALTGRLNEQYF; CDR3 DNA: TGCAGTGCATTAACAGGGAGGCTAAACGAGCAGTACTTC
D gene: -; clone size: few; J gene: TRBJ2-3; V gene: TRBV5-1; CDR3 protein: CASRVEGATDTQYF; CDR3 DNA: TGCGCCAGCAGAGTCGAGGGAGCCACAGATACGCAGTATTTT
D gene: TRBD2; clone size: few; J gene: TRBJ2-4; V gene: TRBV20-1; CDR3 protein: CSASPGGRDIQYF; CDR3 DNA: TGCAGTGCCTCCCCGGGGGGGCGTGACATTCAGTACTTC
D gene: TRBD1; clone size: few; J gene: TRBJ1-1; V gene: TRBV7-2; CDR3 protein: CASGFTGGAEAFF; CDR3 DNA: TGTGCCAGCGGATTCACAGGGGGAGCTGAAGCTTTCTTT
D gene: -; clone size: few; J gene: TRBJ2-7; V gene: TRBV25-1; CDR3 protein: CASSEFGREGEQYF; CDR3 DNA: TGTGCCAGCAGTGAATTCGGTCGTGAAGGGGAGCAGTACTTC
D gene: -; clone size: few; J gene: TRBJ2-1; V gene: TRBV12-3/TRBV12-4; CDR3 protein: CASTPDPVLYTNEQFF; CDR3 DNA: TGTGCCAGCACCCCCGACCCGGTACTGTACACCAATGAGCAGTTCTTC
D gene: -; clone size: few; J gene: TRBJ2-3; V gene: TRBV25-1; CDR3 protein: CASSEFLTDTQYF; CDR3 DNA: TGTGCCAGCAGTGAATTCCTGACAGATACGCAGTATTTT
D gene: -; clone size: -; J gene: TRBJ2-2; V gene: TRBV4-2; CDR3 protein: CASSHPIRGQNTGELFF; CDR3 DNA: TGTGCCAGCAGCCACCCGATCAGGGGCCAGAACACCGGGGAGCTGTTTTTT
D gene: -; clone size: -; J gene: TRBJ2-1; V gene: TRBV27; CDR3 protein: CASSLFSDNEQFF; CDR3 DNA: TGTGCCAGCAGTTTATTTTCCGACAATGAGCAGTTCTTC
D gene: -; clone size: -; J gene: TRBJ2-5; V gene: TRBV28; CDR3 protein: CGSSSPRTRIYKETQYF; CDR3 DNA: TGTGGCAGCAGTTCGCCCCGGACCCGGATATACAAAGAGACCCAGTACTTC
D gene: -; clone size: -; J gene: TRBJ2-1; V gene: TRBV28; CDR3 protein: CTSSLVVWGWGRKYNEQFF; CDR3 DNA: TGTACCAGCAGTTTAGTCGTTTGGGGATGGGGGAGGAAATACAATGAGCAGTTCTTC
D gene: -; clone size: many; J gene: TRBJ2-7; V gene: TRBV29-1; CDR3 protein: CSVETRAYEQYF; CDR3 DNA: TGCAGCGTTGAAACCCGGGCCTACGAGCAGTACTTC
D gene: -; clone size: -; J gene: TRBJ2-3; V gene: TRBV5-1; CDR3 protein: CATGTELTDTQYF; CDR3 DNA: TGCGCCACCGGGACGGAGCTCACAGATACGCAGTATTTT
D gene: TRBD2; clone size: -; J gene: TRBJ2-1; V gene: TRBV2; CDR3 protein: CASRGGGAVNEQFF; CDR3 DNA: TGTGCCAGCAGGGGCGGGGGGGCCGTGAATGAGCAGTTCTTC
D gene: TRBD2; clone size: -; J gene: TRBJ2-7; V gene: TRBV7-8; CDR3 protein: CASSLALLAGGFYEQYF; CDR3 DNA: TGTGCCAGCAGCTTAGCCCTCCTAGCGGGGGGCTTCTACGAGCAGTACTTC
D gene: -; clone size: few; J gene: TRBJ1-2; V gene: TRBV19; CDR3 protein: CASSQIYYGYTF; CDR3 DNA: TGTGCCAGTAGTCAGATCTACTATGGCTACACCTTC
D gene: -; clone size: -; J gene: TRBJ1-5; V gene: TRBV6-1; CDR3 protein: CASSVRRHQPQHF; CDR3 DNA: TGTGCCAGCAGTGTCCGAAGACATCAGCCCCAGCATTTT
D gene: -; clone size: few; J gene: TRBJ2-7; V gene: TRBV20-1; CDR3 protein: CSARVSGHVPGQYF; CDR3 DNA: TGCAGTGCTAGAGTTAGCGGCCATGTCCCGGGGCAGTACTTC
D gene: TRBD1; clone size: -; J gene: TRBJ2-2; V gene: TRBV19; CDR3 protein: CASSIGTDPGELFF; CDR3 DNA: TGTGCCAGTAGTATCGGGACAGACCCCGGGGAGCTGTTTTTT
D gene: TRBD1; clone size: many; J gene: TRBJ2-3; V gene: TRBV5-1; CDR3 protein: CASSPPTTGGVDTQYF; CDR3 DNA: TGCGCCAGCAGCCCCCCTACTACAGGGGGCGTAGATACGCAGTATTTT
D gene: TRBD1; clone size: -; J gene: TRBJ1-4; V gene: TRBV4-1; CDR3 protein: CASSPGTGGGATNEKLFF; CDR3 DNA: TGCGCCAGCAGCCCCGGGACAGGGGGAGGGGCAACTAATGAAAAACTGTTTTTT
D gene: TRBD1; clone size: -; J gene: TRBJ1-2; V gene: TRBV5-1; CDR3 protein: CASSLEPGQRNYGYTF; CDR3 DNA: TGCGCCAGCAGCTTGGAACCGGGACAGAGAAACTATGGCTACACCTTC
D gene: -; clone size: few; J gene: TRBJ2-5; V gene: TRBV4-1; CDR3 protein: CASSQVEKGASRAQETQYF; CDR3 DNA: TGCGCCAGCAGCCAAGTGGAAAAAGGGGCTAGCAGGGCTCAAGAGACCCAGTACTTC
D gene: -; clone size: few; J gene: TRBJ2-1; V gene: TRBV5-1; CDR3 protein: CASSERVSSYNEQFF; CDR3 DNA: TGCGCCAGCAGTGAGCGGGTCAGCTCCTACAATGAGCAGTTCTTC
D gene: -; clone size: -; J gene: TRBJ2-3; V gene: TRBV7-2; CDR3 protein: CASSFTGRGGGDTQYF; CDR3 DNA: TGTGCCAGCAGCTTCACAGGACGGGGCGGTGGAGATACGCAGTATTTT
D gene: TRBD1; clone size: -; J gene: TRBJ1-6; V gene: TRBV7-9; CDR3 protein: CASSFSSQGARNSPLHF; CDR3 DNA: TGTGCCAGCAGCTTTAGTAGCCAGGGGGCGCGTAATTCACCCCTCCACTTT
D gene: -; clone size: many; J gene: TRBJ2-3; V gene: TRBV24-1; CDR3 protein: CATSDHSGTDTQYF; CDR3 DNA: TGTGCCACCAGTGATCATAGCGGAACAGATACGCAGTATTTT
D gene: -; clone size: few; J gene: TRBJ2-1; V gene: TRBV7-9; CDR3 protein: CASSSTLGQLGNEQFF; CDR3 DNA: TGTGCCAGCAGCTCCACCCTAGGACAACTTGGCAATGAGCAGTTCTTC
D gene: -; clone size: many; J gene: TRBJ1-4; V gene: TRBV7-3; CDR3 protein: CASSFSGIEGEKLFF; CDR3 DNA: TGTGCCAGCAGCTTCTCCGGGATCGAGGGAGAAAAACTGTTTTTT
D gene: TRBD2; clone size: few; J gene: TRBJ2-1; V gene: TRBV20-1; CDR3 protein: CSARSGGGAVNEQFF; CDR3 DNA: TGCAGTGCCCGATCGGGCGGGGGGGCCGTCAATGAGCAGTTCTTC
D gene: -; clone size: -; J gene: TRBJ2-7; V gene: TRBV18; CDR3 protein: CASSPRQLIIYEQYF; CDR3 DNA: TGTGCCAGCTCACCTAGACAGCTAATTATCTACGAGCAGTACTTC
D gene: TRBD1; clone size: -; J gene: TRBJ2-5; V gene: TRBV4-2; CDR3 protein: CASSQDHVTGGQETQYF; CDR3 DNA: TGTGCCAGCAGCCAAGATCACGTGACAGGGGGACAAGAGACCCAGTACTTC
D gene: -; clone size: -; J gene: TRBJ2-4; V gene: TRBV12-3/TRBV12-4; CDR3 protein: CASSFAGSTEAGDKNIQYF; CDR3 DNA: TGTGCCAGCAGTTTTGCCGGGTCGACGGAGGCGGGTGACAAAAACATTCAGTACTTC
D gene: -; clone size: -; J gene: TRBJ2-3; V gene: TRBV20-1; CDR3 protein: CSARPRLGTDTQYF; CDR3 DNA: TGCAGTGCTAGGCCCAGACTAGGGACAGATACGCAGTATTTT
D gene: -; clone size: -; J gene: TRBJ2-1; V gene: TRBV10-3; CDR3 protein: CAISDLNEQFF; CDR3 DNA: TGTGCCATCAGTGATCTCAATGAGCAGTTCTTC
D gene: TRBD1; clone size: -; J gene: TRBJ2-3; V gene: TRBV18; CDR3 protein: CASSHRQGADTQYF; CDR3 DNA: TGTGCCAGCTCACACAGACAGGGGGCAGATACGCAGTATTTT
D gene: TRBD2; clone size: few; J gene: TRBJ2-7; V gene: TRBV7-9; CDR3 protein: CASSSLAGGFGEQYF; CDR3 DNA: TGTGCCAGCAGCTCACTAGCGGGGGGCTTTGGGGAGCAGTACTTC
D gene: TRBD2; clone size: medium-sized; J gene: TRBJ2-2; V gene: TRBV6-2/TRBV6-3; CDR3 protein: CASSSLLAGDVGELFF; CDR3 DNA: TGTGCCAGCAGCTCTCTACTAGCGGGAGACGTGGGGGAGCTGTTTTTT
D gene: -; clone size: few; J gene: TRBJ2-3; V gene: TRBV20-1; CDR3 protein: CSAREATDTQYF; CDR3 DNA: TGCAGTGCTAGAGAGGCCACAGATACGCAGTATTTT
D gene: -; clone size: many; J gene: TRBJ1-1; V gene: TRBV4-1; CDR3 protein: CASSQVAGENTEAFF; CDR3 DNA: TGCGCCAGCAGCCAAGTCGCAGGGGAGAACACTGAAGCTTTCTTT
D gene: -; clone size: once; J gene: TRBJ2-7; V gene: TRBV20-1; CDR3 protein: CSASRRDEQYF; CDR3 DNA: TGCAGTGCTAGTCGGAGGGACGAGCAGTACTTC
D gene: -; clone size: -; J gene: TRBJ2-5; V gene: TRBV20-1; CDR3 protein: CSATPRGGRETQYF; CDR3 DNA: TGCAGTGCCACCCCGAGGGGGGGAAGAGAGACCCAGTACTTC
D gene: TRBD2; clone size: many; J gene: TRBJ2-3; V gene: TRBV12-3/TRBV12-4; CDR3 protein: CASARERADTQYF; CDR3 DNA: TGTGCCAGCGCGCGGGAGAGGGCAGATACGCAGTATTTT
D gene: -; clone size: few; J gene: TRBJ1-5; V gene: TRBV4-3; CDR3 protein: CASSQDRWAANQPQHF; CDR3 DNA: TGCGCCAGCAGCCAAGATCGCTGGGCAGCCAATCAGCCCCAGCATTTT
D gene: TRBD2; clone size: -; J gene: TRBJ2-7; V gene: TRBV6-1; CDR3 protein: CASSPGRGRNLYEQYF; CDR3 DNA: TGTGCCAGCAGCCCCGGGAGGGGGAGAAATCTCTACGAGCAGTACTTC
D gene: TRBD1; clone size: -; J gene: TRBJ2-3; V gene: TRBV10-3; CDR3 protein: CAIRGGQGTINTQYF; CDR3 DNA: TGTGCCATCAGAGGGGGACAGGGTACAATTAATACGCAGTATTTT
D gene: -; clone size: few; J gene: TRBJ2-1; V gene: TRBV7-3; CDR3 protein: CASSPFGYNEQFF; CDR3 DNA: TGTGCCAGCAGCCCATTCGGGTACAATGAGCAGTTCTTC